A selection of T cell receptor beta chains follows, all from one sample in a study of blood T cell repertoires in COVID-19. This table comes from immunoSEQ multiplex PCR, and its TCRdb copy is limited to in-frame clones, with some not included. The sample lists about 160,000 clones; 85% to 90% were seen once. What was sequenced was peripheral blood. Receptors originate from a man younger than 35 with COVID-19, enrolled during active disease. Each CDR3 is given with its conserved first and last residue. The D gene is left open where the match is weak. The size entry is marked missing in some rows and otherwise reads once, few, many or a size class.

V,D,size,J,CDR3,DNA
TRBV10-2,-,-,TRBJ1-2,CASSDMYGYTF,TGCGCCAGCAGTGACATGTATGGCTACACCTTC
TRBV4-3,-,-,TRBJ1-6,CASSLRRGSSSYNSPLHF,TGCGCCAGCAGCCTTCGACGGGGGTCGAGCTCCTATAATTCACCCCTCCACTTT
TRBV9,-,-,TRBJ1-3,CASSVGISGNTIYF,TGTGCCAGCAGCGTAGGGATTAGCGGAAACACCATATATTTT
TRBV6-4,-,-,TRBJ2-3,CASPRLAMSTDTQYF,TGTGCCAGCCCCCGACTGGCAATGTCAACAGATACGCAGTATTTT
TRBV29-1,TRBD1,-,TRBJ2-5,CSLGRGTGGGETQYF,TGCAGCCTGGGTCGCGGGACAGGCGGAGGGGAGACCCAGTACTTC
TRBV6-2/TRBV6-3,TRBD1,-,TRBJ1-2,CASSLVGTGYGYTF,TGTGCCAGCAGCCTTGTCGGGACAGGGTATGGCTACACCTTC
TRBV4-2,-,-,TRBJ1-4,CASSQGGGAFNEKLFF,TGTGCCAGCAGCCAGGGCGGGGGGGCTTTTAATGAAAAACTGTTTTTT
TRBV28,TRBD2,once,TRBJ2-1,CASSGPGLAGGTEQFF,TGTGCCAGCAGTGGGCCGGGACTAGCGGGAGGAACTGAGCAGTTCTTC
TRBV5-4,TRBD2,-,TRBJ2-1,CASSLVLAGDYNEQFF,TGTGCCAGCAGCTTGGTCCTAGCGGGAGACTACAATGAGCAGTTCTTC
TRBV29-1,TRBD1,-,TRBJ2-1,CSVWGGVQGESNEQFF,TGCAGCGTTTGGGGTGGGGTGCAGGGGGAAAGCAATGAGCAGTTCTTC
TRBV19,TRBD2,-,TRBJ2-1,CASSINSITVGTSGRGSYNEQFF,TGTGCCAGTAGTATTAATTCGATTACCGTGGGGACTAGCGGGAGGGGCTCCTACAATGAGCAGTTCTTC
TRBV6-5,-,-,TRBJ1-6,CASSYSLQGKPLHF,TGTGCCAGCAGTTACTCCCTTCAGGGGAAGCCCCTCCACTTT
TRBV4-3,-,-,TRBJ1-3,CASSQEAAGFGNTIYF,TGCGCCAGCAGCCAAGAAGCGGCAGGCTTCGGAAACACCATATATTTT
TRBV6-2/TRBV6-3,-,few,TRBJ2-1,CASSRHGLHHTLNEQFF,TGTGCCAGCAGCCGGCACGGACTTCACCATACCCTCAATGAGCAGTTCTTC
TRBV7-6,TRBD2,-,TRBJ2-5,CASSGASWGGEEETQYF,TGTGCCAGCAGCGGAGCCTCTTGGGGAGGGGAAGAAGAGACCCAGTACTTC
TRBV28,TRBD2,-,TRBJ2-5,CASSLSWFSGGSYQETQYF,TGTGCCAGCAGTTTATCTTGGTTCTCGGGGGGATCCTACCAAGAGACCCAGTACTTC
TRBV4-3,-,-,TRBJ2-7,CASSQGPLGGSSYEQYF,TGCGCCAGCAGCCAAGGCCCCCTTGGTGGGAGCTCCTACGAGCAGTACTTC
TRBV7-9,-,-,TRBJ1-2,CASSLPGPRGYTF,TGTGCCAGCAGCTTACCAGGCCCTCGGGGCTACACCTTC
TRBV19,-,-,TRBJ2-1,CASSEEGASSYNEQFF,TGTGCCAGTAGTGAGGAGGGAGCGAGCTCCTACAATGAGCAGTTCTTC
TRBV7-2,TRBD2,-,TRBJ2-7,CASSLGRGFEQYF,TGTGCCAGCAGCTTGGGGCGGGGGTTCGAGCAGTACTTC
TRBV15,-,-,TRBJ1-5,CATSRATQGNQPQHF,TGTGCCACCAGCAGAGCAACGCAGGGCAATCAGCCCCAGCATTTT
TRBV6-2/TRBV6-3,-,once,TRBJ1-2,CASSYSRRDSSYTF,TGTGCCAGCAGTTACTCCAGAAGGGACTCGAGCTACACCTTC
TRBV7-2,TRBD1,-,TRBJ1-5,CASSLRQGNQPQHF,TGTGCCAGCAGCCTCCGACAGGGGAATCAGCCCCAGCATTTT
TRBV30,-,-,TRBJ2-2,CAWNRDTGELFF,TGTGCCTGGAACAGAGACACCGGGGAGCTGTTTTTT
TRBV11-2,TRBD2,-,TRBJ2-3,CASSLKLGLAGATDTQYF,TGTGCCAGCAGCTTGAAGCTTGGTCTAGCGGGAGCCACAGATACGCAGTATTTT
TRBV19,-,-,TRBJ1-5,CASSMGSGFQPQHF,TGTGCCAGTAGTATGGGATCAGGGTTTCAGCCCCAGCATTTT
TRBV27,TRBD2,-,TRBJ2-7,CASSLRASGNEQYF,TGTGCCAGCAGTTTAAGGGCTAGCGGGAACGAGCAGTACTTC
TRBV27,TRBD1,-,TRBJ2-5,CASSSPRDRGRGETQYF,TGTGCCAGCAGCAGTCCCCGGGACAGGGGGCGAGGAGAGACCCAGTACTTC
TRBV2,TRBD1,-,TRBJ2-7,CASSAAPGTGVYEQYF,TGTGCCAGCAGTGCCGCACCCGGGACAGGGGTGTACGAGCAGTACTTC
TRBV5-1,TRBD1,-,TRBJ2-2,CASSLIGQGAREAGELFF,TGCGCCAGCAGCTTGATTGGACAGGGGGCGCGGGAAGCCGGGGAGCTGTTTTTT
TRBV5-1,-,-,TRBJ2-3,CASSVRVGVDTQYF,TGCGCCAGCAGCGTCAGGGTTGGAGTAGATACGCAGTATTTT
TRBV6-6,-,-,TRBJ1-3,CASSYSRPSGNTIYF,TGTGCCAGCAGTTACTCGCGGCCTTCTGGAAACACCATATATTTT
TRBV28,TRBD2,-,TRBJ2-3,CASSFPGLAGDTQYF,TGTGCCAGCAGTTTCCCCGGACTAGCGGGGGATACGCAGTATTTT
TRBV11-2,-,-,TRBJ1-1,CASSPYPRDTDHYTEAFF,TGTGCCAGCAGCCCCTATCCCCGGGACACGGATCATTACACTGAAGCTTTCTTT
TRBV9,TRBD2,-,TRBJ2-1,CASSRSGRVNEQFF,TGTGCCAGCAGCCGTAGCGGGAGAGTAAATGAGCAGTTCTTC
TRBV6-2/TRBV6-3,-,-,TRBJ1-5,CASSYPGQSHNQPQHF,TGTGCCAGCAGTTACCCCGGACAGTCACACAATCAGCCCCAGCATTTT